This T cell receptor (beta chain) was captured in a study of CD8+ T cells in alopecia areata. Study-wide findings and caveats: Lesional tissue from the scalp (especially in alopecia totalis/universalis) showed higher clonality than normal scalp. Scalp samples also contribute reads from the resident alphabeta T cells found in normal skin.

RNA, once extracted, was reverse transcribed into cDNA for use as the sequencing template. TCRdb's copy holds only in-frame clones and misses some; the assay was immunoSEQ multiplex PCR. The data show around 150,000 clones, less than 65% seen once. Germline assignment: CDR1 MGHRA and CDR2 YSYEKL. This CDR3 spans 13 amino acids. Deletions cut 1 base from V and 6 bases from J, with 10 bases between. This clone has only a few counts. Its antigen is unknown. The sequencing sample was made of CD8+ T cells sorted from blood. This chain joins TRBV4-1 and TRBJ2-7; D unclear. This TCR was recovered from a human donor in good health. The CDR3 loop is CASSQGPAAEQYF. The DNA of the CDR3 is TGCGCCAGCAGCCAAGGACCCGCAGCCGAGCAGTACTTC.